This T cell receptor beta chain came from a study of vaccination effects on CD4 cells after COVID-19. Looked up from germline, CDR1 is SGHTA and CDR2 is FQGNSA. This CDR3 region has 13 residues. V was pared by 3 bases and J by 1 base, with 6 bases between. Turning to this clone: Its antigen is unknown.

Measured with immunoSEQ multiplex PCR; TCRdb has only the in-frame clones, and not every one. This sample has over 45,000 clones, with 67% found just once. Following an approximately 11-day culture, CD4+ T cells were purified. The source of this sequence is a human donor who received a COVID-19 vaccine. This sequence joins TRBV7-2 and TRBJ1-2, with D uncertain. The sequenced sample was CD4+ T cells from PBMCs cultured without peptide, obtained before COVID-19 vaccination. This CDR3 is CASSFQVNYGYTF. CDR3 nucleotide sequence: TGTGCCAGCAGCTTCCAGGTTAACTATGGCTACACCTTC. The entire variable domain, with the rest obtained from reference TRBV7-2 and TRBJ1-2, is as follows: GAGVSQSPSNKVTEKGKDVELRCDPISGHTALYWYRQSLGQGLEFLIYFQGNSAPDKSGLPSDRFSAERTGGSVSTLTIQRTQQEDSAVYLCASSFQVNYGYTFGSGTRLTVV.